The source of this T cell receptor beta chain is a study of identical twins. Study outcomes and limitations: Analyses based on zero insertions could be partly confounded by invariant MAIT and iNKT cells. The more abundant beta clonotypes in cord blood had fewer insertions, and memory repertoires did not show this.

This clonotype has at least ten counts. Its antigen is as yet unknown. It was template switching that added a universal primer site, and there were unique molecular identifiers on the cDNA. TCRdb independently ran MiXCR on the 5' RACE reads; one entry per CDR3 protein. The sample lists a few hundred thousand distinct CDR3 sequences, over 8.5% occurring once. Germline CDR1 is DFQATT and CDR2 is SNEGSKA (reference sequence). The ends lost 0 bases at V and 4 bases at J; junction bases unmatched: 6. This CDR3 contains 15 residues. These data also featured in a second study, about yellow fever vaccine responses in identical twins.

This receptor was taken from a woman aged 18-29 years in good health. The sample taken for sequencing was CD8+ T cells sorted from blood. This chain joins TRBV20-1 and TRBJ1-5; 7 positions agree with TRBD1. CDR3 sequence (DNA): TGCAGTGCTAGAGATCGAGAGACAGGGAATCAGCCCCAGCATTTT. It specifies CSARDRETGNQPQHF.